The rows below give T cell receptor beta chains drawn from one sample of a study of blood T cell repertoires in COVID-19. Using immunoSEQ multiplex PCR, the repertoire was profiled, and TCRdb retains in-frame clones only, with some absent. Of under 300,000 clones listed, about 88% are singletons. The sequenced material came from peripheral blood. These receptors all stem from a woman in her 40s who had recovered from COVID-19. Both conserved end residues are part of each CDR3. Fields, in order: CDR3 protein, CDR3 DNA, J gene, V gene, D gene, clone size. The D gene is left open where the match is weak. Size values are once, few and many counts, or a class for expanded clones, and some rows have none.

CSVESQSSYNEQFF,TGCAGCGTTGAATCACAAAGCTCCTACAATGAGCAGTTCTTC,TRBJ2-1,TRBV29-1,-,-
CSASAGLSYEQYF,TGCAGTGCTAGTGCAGGGCTCTCCTACGAGCAGTACTTC,TRBJ2-7,TRBV20-1,-,few
CASSLLGSGGAGYNEQFF,TGTGCCAGCAGTTTATTGGGAAGCGGGGGGGCCGGATACAATGAGCAGTTCTTC,TRBJ2-1,TRBV27,TRBD2,-
CASSWGQRNEKLFF,TGTGCCAGCAGTTGGGGACAGCGAAATGAAAAACTGTTTTTT,TRBJ1-4,TRBV7-2,TRBD1,-
CASSGTSDSYEQYF,TGTGCCAGCAGTGGGACTAGCGATTCCTACGAGCAGTACTTC,TRBJ2-7,TRBV7-2,TRBD2,-
CASSQDPLSGSLAGANVLTF,TGCGCCAGCAGCCAAGATCCCCTCTCAGGGTCTCTCGCTGGGGCCAACGTCCTGACTTTC,TRBJ2-6,TRBV4-3,-,once
CASSLRGYGGANVLTF,TGTGCCAGCAGCTTAAGAGGATACGGCGGGGCCAACGTCCTGACTTTC,TRBJ2-6,TRBV7-3,-,few
CASSVGVAGGTQYF,TGTGCCAGCAGCGTAGGCGTCGCGGGCGGGACCCAGTACTTC,TRBJ2-5,TRBV9,-,-
CASSLTGKETQYF,TGTGCCAGCAGCTTAACCGGGAAAGAGACCCAGTACTTC,TRBJ2-5,TRBV7-3,-,-
CASRYSSGGRNEQFF,TGTGCCAGCAGATACTCTAGCGGGGGGCGGAATGAGCAGTTCTTC,TRBJ2-1,TRBV6-5,TRBD2,-
CASSLGGTGYQPQHF,TGTGCCAGCAGCTTGGGAGGGACAGGGTATCAGCCCCAGCATTTT,TRBJ1-5,TRBV5-5,TRBD1,-
CASQRRDRWEKLFF,TGTGCCAGCCAAAGGCGGGACAGGTGGGAAAAACTGTTTTTT,TRBJ1-4,TRBV19,TRBD1,-
CASRPLAGGELFF,TGCGCCAGCCGGCCGCTAGCTGGCGGGGAGCTGTTTTTT,TRBJ2-2,TRBV5-1,-,-
CAHGGFVGVLSSYEQYF,TGTGCCCATGGAGGTTTTGTCGGAGTCCTTAGCTCCTACGAGCAGTACTTC,TRBJ2-7,TRBV21-1,-,-
CASSFYRAGEQYF,TGTGCCAGCAGTTTCTACAGGGCCGGAGAGCAGTACTTC,TRBJ2-7,TRBV12-3/TRBV12-4,-,-
CASSLGQGRLYSPLHF,TGTGCCAGCAGCTTAGGGCAGGGTAGGCTGTATTCACCCCTCCACTTT,TRBJ1-6,TRBV7-8,-,-
CASSSNSGRFNEQFF,TGTGCCAGCAGCTCCAATAGCGGGAGATTTAATGAGCAGTTCTTC,TRBJ2-1,TRBV7-3,TRBD2,-
CASREDSGYTF,TGTGCCAGCAGAGAGGACAGCGGCTACACCTTC,TRBJ1-2,TRBV28,-,-
CASSATSGSYNEQFF,TGTGCCAGCAGCGCTACTAGCGGTTCCTACAATGAGCAGTTCTTC,TRBJ2-1,TRBV9,TRBD2,-
CASSIVATSGSSYEQYF,TGTGCCAGTAGTATAGTCGCGACTAGCGGGAGCTCCTACGAGCAGTACTTC,TRBJ2-7,TRBV19,TRBD2,-
CASSVISGSYEQYF,TGTGCCAGCAGTGTGATTAGCGGCTCCTACGAGCAGTACTTC,TRBJ2-7,TRBV2,-,few
CAWVAGSNNEQFF,TGTGCCTGGGTCGCGGGTTCGAACAATGAGCAGTTCTTC,TRBJ2-1,TRBV30,-,-
CASSESRRGSGNTIYF,TGCGCCAGCAGTGAGTCGAGGCGGGGCTCTGGAAACACCATATATTTT,TRBJ1-3,TRBV10-2,-,-
CATSREGEETQYF,TGTGCCACCAGCAGAGAAGGGGAAGAGACCCAGTACTTC,TRBJ2-5,TRBV15,-,-
CASSLTGAGETQYF,TGCGCCAGCAGCCTGACAGGGGCCGGGGAGACCCAGTACTTC,TRBJ2-5,TRBV5-1,TRBD1,-
CATSRDAIAGDEQFF,TGTGCCACCAGCAGAGATGCAATAGCGGGGGATGAGCAGTTCTTC,TRBJ2-1,TRBV15,TRBD2,-
CASSLELAGGTDTQYF,TGTGCCAGCAGCTTAGAACTAGCGGGAGGGACAGATACGCAGTATTTT,TRBJ2-3,TRBV11-3,TRBD2,-
CASSSYNEQFF,TGTGCCAGCAGTTCTTACAATGAGCAGTTCTTC,TRBJ2-1,TRBV5-4,-,-
CAWTSGRDTQYF,TGTGCCTGGACTAGCGGGAGGGATACGCAGTATTTT,TRBJ2-3,TRBV30,TRBD2,-
CSASIRAGYNEQFF,TGCAGTGCTAGTATCAGAGCAGGCTACAATGAGCAGTTCTTC,TRBJ2-1,TRBV20-1,-,-
CASSEWAGGNNEQFF,TGTGCCAGCAGTGAATGGGCGGGAGGTAATAATGAGCAGTTCTTC,TRBJ2-1,TRBV6-4,TRBD2,-
CASSSPGLAGALTYNEQFF,TGTGCCAGCAGTTCTCCGGGACTAGCGGGAGCCCTAACCTACAATGAGCAGTTCTTC,TRBJ2-1,TRBV6-2/TRBV6-3,TRBD2,once
CSVGTGGEKTQYF,TGCAGCGTAGGGACAGGGGGCGAAAAGACCCAGTACTTC,TRBJ2-5,TRBV29-1,TRBD1,-
CATSRDPPGSGNTIYF,TGTGCCACCAGCAGAGATCCCCCCGGCTCTGGAAACACCATATATTTT,TRBJ1-3,TRBV15,-,-
CASSQGTGYTEAFF,TGTGCCAGCAGCCAAGGGACAGGATACACTGAAGCTTTCTTT,TRBJ1-1,TRBV14,TRBD1,-
CASSEATVPQHF,TGTGCCAGCAGTGAGGCCACAGTACCCCAGCATTTT,TRBJ1-5,TRBV2,-,-
CASSPRGQPQETQYF,TGTGCCAGCAGCCCCCGGGGTCAACCCCAAGAGACCCAGTACTTC,TRBJ2-5,TRBV7-2,-,-
CASSWGQKNSPLHF,TGTGCCAGTAGTTGGGGACAGAAGAATTCACCCCTCCACTTT,TRBJ1-6,TRBV19,TRBD1,-
CASSLTTIEGSGELFF,TGTGCCAGCAGCTTAACTACTATAGAGGGATCCGGGGAGCTGTTTTTT,TRBJ2-2,TRBV7-3,-,-
CASSQVLNEQFF,TGTGCCAGCAGCCAAGTCCTCAATGAGCAGTTCTTC,TRBJ2-1,TRBV3-1/TRBV3-2,-,-
CASSRQGDGYTF,TGTGCCAGTAGTAGGCAGGGCGATGGCTACACCTTC,TRBJ1-2,TRBV19,-,few
CATSHTGGGEKLFF,TGTGCCACCAGCCATACAGGGGGCGGTGAAAAACTGTTTTTT,TRBJ1-4,TRBV15,TRBD1,-
CASSDKVMTAGGYTF,TGCGCCAGCAGTGATAAGGTTATGACAGCCGGTGGCTACACCTTC,TRBJ1-2,TRBV10-2,-,-
CASSVTGTSGHNEQFF,TGTGCCAGCAGTGTCACCGGGACTAGCGGACACAATGAGCAGTTCTTC,TRBJ2-1,TRBV6-4,TRBD2,few
CASSADRSYNEQFF,TGTGCCAGCTCAGCGGACAGATCCTACAATGAGCAGTTCTTC,TRBJ2-1,TRBV18,-,-
CASSEGFNSYEQYF,TGTGCCAGCAGTGAAGGTTTCAACTCCTACGAGCAGTACTTC,TRBJ2-7,TRBV6-1,-,-
CASSYQSGRGYTF,TGTGCCAGCAGTTATCAGAGCGGTAGGGGCTACACCTTC,TRBJ1-2,TRBV6-5,-,-
CASSLTGTTNYGYTF,TGTGCCAGCAGCTTAACAGGGACAACTAACTATGGCTACACCTTC,TRBJ1-2,TRBV7-3,-,-
CASSSHDPRDRVETQYF,TGTGCCAGCAGTTCACACGACCCCCGGGACAGGGTAGAGACCCAGTACTTC,TRBJ2-5,TRBV27,TRBD1,-
CASSLRGSESGNQPQHF,TGTGCCAGCAGCTTAAGGGGCTCAGAATCGGGCAATCAGCCCCAGCATTTT,TRBJ1-5,TRBV7-2,-,-
CASSIIGGDTQYF,TGTGCCAGTAGTATAATTGGAGGGGATACGCAGTATTTT,TRBJ2-3,TRBV19,-,-